This T cell receptor beta chain was recovered during a study of T cell changes during pregnancy in multiple sclerosis. V lost 3 bases and J lost 10; bases outside the gene matches: 14. CDR1 and CDR2 (germline): SGHAT, FQDESV (reference sequence). This CDR3 has 15 amino acids. This table comes from immunoSEQ multiplex PCR, and its TCRdb copy is limited to in-frame clones, with some not included. The sample includes 65,000 or so clones, 90% seen only once; the top ten take about 2.1%. Sequencing used peripheral blood, obtained in the second trimester of pregnancy. The chain joins TRBV11-1 to TRBJ1-1; 7 bases fit TRBD1. This sequence was found in a female donor in good health, enrolled as a control in a pregnancy study. The CDR3 DNA sequence: TGTGCCAGCAGCTTTGGGATTGGGACAGACGGGAGAGCTTTCTTT. This sequence encodes CASSFGIGTDGRAFF.